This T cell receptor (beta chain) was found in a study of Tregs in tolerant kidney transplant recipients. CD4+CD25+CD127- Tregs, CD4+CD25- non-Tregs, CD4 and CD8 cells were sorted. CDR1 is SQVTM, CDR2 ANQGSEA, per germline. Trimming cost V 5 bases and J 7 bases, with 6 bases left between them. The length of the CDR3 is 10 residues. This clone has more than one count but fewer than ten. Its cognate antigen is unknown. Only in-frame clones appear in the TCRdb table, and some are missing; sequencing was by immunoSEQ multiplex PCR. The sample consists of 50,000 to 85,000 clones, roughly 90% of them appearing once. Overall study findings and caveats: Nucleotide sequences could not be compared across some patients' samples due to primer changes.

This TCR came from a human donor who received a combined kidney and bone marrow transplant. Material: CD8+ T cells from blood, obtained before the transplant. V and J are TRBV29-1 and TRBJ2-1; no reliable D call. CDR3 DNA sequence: TGCAGCGTTAGAGCTAATGAGCAGTTCTTC. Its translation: CSVRANEQFF.